These 13 T cell receptor beta chains came from one sample sequenced in a study of blood T cell repertoires in COVID-19. Clones were read by immunoSEQ multiplex PCR, and TCRdb kept only the in-frame ones, dropping some. Of tens of thousands of clones listed, around 86% are singletons. Sequencing was performed on peripheral blood. All receptors come from a man aged 55 to 69 with COVID-19, enrolled during active disease.

The V call is TRBV19, the J call TRBJ2-3; the match to TRBD2 covers 12 bases. Trimming took 6 bases from V and 6 from J; bases not matched to a gene: 7. Germline values: CDR1 LNHDA, CDR2 SQIVND (reference sequence). The CDR3 runs 15 residues. The CDR3 DNA follows: TGTGCCAGTAGGACTAGCGGGAGACGGGGCGATACGCAGTATTTT. Its protein product is CASRTSGRRGDTQYF.

This clone is a singleton in its sample. The CDR3 DNA reads TGCGCCAGCAGCCTCACGACAGGGGGCGCGGATGGCTACACCTTC. It codes for CASSLTTGGADGYTF. This rearrangement joins TRBV5-1 to TRBJ1-2; 10 bases are shared with TRBD1. Germline-derived CDR1 and CDR2 are SGHRS and YFSETQ. CDR3 size: 15 residues. J lost 6 bases, V lost 4 bases, and 9 bases had no gene match. The variable domain in full, completed from reference TRBV5-1 and TRBJ1-2, reads KAGVTQTPRYLIKTRGQQVTLSCSPISGHRSVSWYQQTPGQGLQFLFEYFSETQRNKGNFPGRFSGRQFSNSRSEMNVSTLELGDSALYLCASSLTTGGADGYTFGSGTRLTVV.

This clone was found once. The chain links TRBV24-1 to TRBJ1-5; D is unclear. From germline, CDR1 is KGHDR and CDR2 SFDVKD. Deletions cut 2 bases from V and 6 bases from J, with 25 bases between. The CDR3 is made up of 19 amino acids. CDR3 amino acids: CATSDSTQPGVRGSQPQHF. CDR3 sequence (DNA): TGTGCCACCAGTGATTCCACACAACCCGGAGTCCGCGGAAGTCAGCCCCAGCATTTT.

The chain couples TRBV19 to TRBJ1-2; a weak D match, TRBD1 (5 bases). V shed 6 bases and J shed 2 bases, with 13 bases lying between them. The CDR3 is made up of 14 amino acids. Germline V gene sequence: CDR1 LNHDA, CDR2 SQIVND (reference sequence). The CDR3 protein is CASREPGRNYGYTF. CDR3 DNA sequence: TGTGCCAGTAGGGAACCAGGGCGGAACTATGGCTACACCTTC. The full variable domain, its missing parts supplied by reference TRBV19 and TRBJ1-2, is DGGITQSPKYLFRKEGQNVTLSCEQNLNHDAMYWYRQDPGQGLRLIYYSQIVNDFQKGDIAEGYSVSREKKESFPLTVTSAQKNPTAFYLCASREPGRNYGYTFGSGTRLTVV.

The V gene is TRBV7-3, the J gene TRBJ2-2; the match to TRBD2 covers 7 bases. With 5 bases clipped from V and 5 bases from J, the junction kept 8 bases outside the gene matches. The germline V gene has CDR1 SGHTA and CDR2 FQGTGA. The CDR3 has 15 amino acids. The CDR3 spells CASSPGTTPTGELFF. DNA of the CDR3: TGTGCCAGCAGCCCCGGGACTACTCCTACCGGGGAGCTGTTTTTT.

This chain joins TRBV24-1 and TRBJ2-5; TRBD1 might be the D (5 bases). The V end was cut by 4 bases, the J end by 3 bases, with 11 bases between. CDR3 length equals 14 residues. Germline V CDR1 and CDR2: KGHDR, SFDVKD. CDR3 loop: CATSEPTEEETQYF. In DNA form, the CDR3 reads TGTGCCACCAGTGAACCGACAGAAGAAGAGACCCAGTACTTC.

J is TRBJ1-1 and V is TRBV15; a possible D gene is TRBD1 (6 bases). The germline CDR1 and CDR2 sequences are LNHNV and YYDKDF (reference sequence). Trimming cost V 3 bases and J 4 bases, with 21 bases left between them. The CDR3 runs 17 residues. Here the CDR3 reads CATSSRGRGIFSTEAFF. CDR3 DNA: TGTGCCACCAGCAGTAGGGGCAGGGGAATATTCAGCACTGAAGCTTTCTTT.

This clone was observed once. The chain joins TRBV7-2 to TRBJ2-5; 7 nucleotides match TRBD2. The ends lost 1 base at V and 2 bases at J; junction bases unmatched: 7. Germline V lookup: CDR1 SGHTA, CDR2 FQGNSA. The CDR3 length is 16 residues. The CDR3 protein is CASSLGSSGNQETQYF. CDR3 nucleotide sequence: TGTGCCAGCAGCTTAGGGTCTAGCGGAAATCAAGAGACCCAGTACTTC.

In this sample, this clone turned up once. The junction differs from germline at one of its ends, possibly a read error. The genes are TRBV6-1 and TRBJ1-6; D ambiguous. This CDR3 has 16 amino acids. Germline CDR1 MNHNS, CDR2 SASEGT. The CDR3 DNA is TGTGTCAGCAGTGAAGGAGGGAGAATTATTGATTCACCCCTCCACTTT. It yields the protein CVSSEGGRIIDSPLHF.

The chain recombines TRBV7-9 with TRBJ2-5; 8 bases fit TRBD2. CDR1 and CDR2 from the germline V gene are SEHNR and FQNEAQ (reference sequence). The junction had 11 bases not matched to a gene; V was cut back by 0 bases and J by 5 bases. The CDR3 is 17 residues long. The DNA of the CDR3 is TGTGCCAGCAGCTTAGCGAGTCTCCGGGAGGGCCGGGAGACCCAGTACTTC. Amino acid sequence: CASSLASLREGRETQYF. The variable domain in full, completed from reference TRBV7-9 and TRBJ2-5, reads DTGVSQNPRHKITKRGQNVTFRCDPISEHNRLYWYRQTLGQGPEFLTYFQNEAQLEKSRLLSDRFSAERPKGSFSTLEIQRTEQGDSAMYLCASSLASLREGRETQYFGPGTRLLVL.

This chain joins TRBV13 and TRBJ1-1; D ambiguous. Germline values: CDR1 PRHDT, CDR2 FYEKMQ (reference sequence). V was clipped by 0 bases and J by 1 base, with 9 bases between them. CDR3 length: 15 amino acids. The DNA for the CDR3 is TGTGCCAGCAGCTTAGGGAGGGTAGGGAACACTGAAGCTTTCTTT. Translation gives CASSLGRVGNTEAFF.

The V call is TRBV24-1, the J call TRBJ1-5; 10 bases are a match to TRBD1. CDR1 and CDR2 from the germline V gene are KGHDR and SFDVKD. Trimming took 3 bases from V and 3 from J; bases not matched to a gene: 4. The CDR3 spans 16 residues. The CDR3: CATSDPGQGVNQPQHF. DNA of the CDR3: TGTGCCACCAGTGATCCTGGACAGGGGGTCAATCAGCCCCAGCATTTT.

The chain is built from TRBV10-1 and TRBJ1-1, with a possible D match to TRBD1 (5 bases). The CDR3 has 12 amino acids. Trimming removed 3 bases at V and 7 bases at J, with 9 bases between. Germline V gene sequence: CDR1 WNHNN, CDR2 SYGVQD (reference sequence). The CDR3 DNA sequence: TGCGCCAGCAGTGACTCGACAGTTGAAGCTTTCTTT. Residues: CASSDSTVEAFF.